A single T cell receptor beta chain is shown here with its context. Its antigen is as yet unknown. Some clones are missing from TCRdb's copy, which holds only in-frame ones; the method was immunoSEQ multiplex PCR. The sample shows about 150,000 clones, around nine tenths of them seen only once. The sample originates from a study of T cell responses to AZD1222 COVID-19 vaccine. Study outcomes and limitations: Samples come after the peak T cell response, not at day 14. Two AZD1222 administrations were followed by greater Spike-specific TCR breadth and depth. A mostly white British donor set with more females was recruited, and clonal diversity was possibly underestimated.

The germline CDR1 and CDR2 sequences are SGHKS and YYEKEE (reference sequence). The CDR3 spans 15 residues. V lost 4 bases and J lost 1, with 14 bases in between. This clonotype was obtained from an adult in good health. This sample comprised peripheral blood, obtained on day 0 of MenACWY control vaccination. The rearrangement uses TRBV5-5 and TRBJ1-2; no firm D call. DNA of the CDR3: TGTGCCAGCAGCCCTGACACACGGTTTAACTATGGCTACACCTTC. Residues: CASSPDTRFNYGYTF.